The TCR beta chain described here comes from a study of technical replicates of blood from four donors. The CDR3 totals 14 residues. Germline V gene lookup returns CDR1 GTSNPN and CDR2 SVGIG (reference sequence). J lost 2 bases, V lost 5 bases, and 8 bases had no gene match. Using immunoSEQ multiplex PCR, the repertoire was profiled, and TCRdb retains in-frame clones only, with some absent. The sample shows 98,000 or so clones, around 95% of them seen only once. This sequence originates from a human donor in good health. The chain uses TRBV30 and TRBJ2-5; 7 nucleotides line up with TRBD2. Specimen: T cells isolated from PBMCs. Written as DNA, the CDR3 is TGTGCCTGGTGCTCGACTAGCCTACAAGAGACCCAGTACTTC. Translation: CAWCSTSLQETQYF.